This is a list of T cell receptor beta chains from one sample in a study of Ad26.COV2.S vaccination and SARS-CoV-2 variants. Produced via immunoSEQ multiplex PCR; TCRdb's table is partial and in-frame only. This table has about 440,000 clones, around 91% appearing once. Here the sequenced sample was peripheral blood, taken in a trial of Ad26.COV2.S vaccine versus placebo. The receptors here all came from a person between 18 and 65 years old who received the Ad26.COV2.S COVID-19 vaccine or a placebo. The CDR3 runs from the conserved cysteine through the conserved F or W. The D gene is left open where the match is weak. Size tells how often a clone was seen (once, few, many) or the class of an expanded clone, and some rows leave it out.

d_gene,abundance,j_gene,v_gene,CDR3nt,CDR3aa
-,-,TRBJ1-1,TRBV15,TGTGCCACCAGCAGAGAGAGCTCGGGTTGGGACACTGAAGCTTTCTTT,CATSRESSGWDTEAFF
-,few,TRBJ1-1,TRBV11-1,TGTGCCTGTGGGCAGGGGAGTGAAGCTTTCTTT,CACGQGSEAFF
-,once,TRBJ2-7,TRBV11-1,TGTGCCAGCGGAGGGGATTACGAGCAGTACTTC,CASGGDYEQYF
-,many,TRBJ2-6,TRBV30,TGTGCCTGGAGTGTCACAGGGCGCTCTGGGGCCAACGTCCTGACTTTC,CAWSVTGRSGANVLTF
-,-,TRBJ2-6,TRBV13,TGTGCCAGCAGCCCTTTCCAGGGGATAGGGGCCAACGTCCTGACTTTC,CASSPFQGIGANVLTF
-,once,TRBJ2-7,TRBV7-2,TGTGCCAGCAGCTTAGGGGCTAATTCCTACGAGCAGTACTTC,CASSLGANSYEQYF
-,-,TRBJ2-7,TRBV3-1/TRBV3-2,TGTGCCAGCAGCCAAGAACGGGGCGGGTACGAGCAGTACTTC,CASSQERGGYEQYF
-,-,TRBJ1-6,TRBV21-1,TGTGCCAGCAGCAAAAGCGGGGGACAGTATAATTCACCCCTCCACTTT,CASSKSGGQYNSPLHF
-,-,TRBJ2-2,TRBV14,TGTGCCAGCAGCCCCAGGCTCCCAGGCGGGGAGCTGTTTTTT,CASSPRLPGGELFF
-,-,TRBJ1-5,TRBV4-1,TGCGCCAGCAGCCGCGTATCGAGCGGGGATAGCAATCAGCCCCAGCATTTT,CASSRVSSGDSNQPQHF
TRBD1,-,TRBJ2-7,TRBV7-9,TGTGCCAGCCTCTCCGGGACAGGGGCCTACGAGCAGTACTTC,CASLSGTGAYEQYF
TRBD1,-,TRBJ1-5,TRBV28,TGTGCCAGCAGTTTCCCCCGGACAGGCAATTACGATCAGCCCCAGCATTTT,CASSFPRTGNYDQPQHF
-,once,TRBJ1-2,TRBV5-4,TGTGCCAGCAGCCCGGGTGGGGTGGGGAGTAAAGACTATGGCTACACCTTC,CASSPGGVGSKDYGYTF
-,few,TRBJ1-2,TRBV28,TGTGCCAGCAGTTTAGAGCATGGCTACACCTTC,CASSLEHGYTF
TRBD2,-,TRBJ2-1,TRBV24-1,TGTGCCACCAGTGTTCCTAGCGGGAGAGGCTCCTACAATGAGCAGTTCTTC,CATSVPSGRGSYNEQFF
TRBD1,-,TRBJ1-2,TRBV19,TGTGCCAGTAGCCGGGGGACAGGGGATTTCTATGGCTACACCTTC,CASSRGTGDFYGYTF
TRBD1,-,TRBJ2-2,TRBV7-3,TGTGCCAGCAGCTTACGACAGGGTGGCACCGGGGAGCTGTTTTTT,CASSLRQGGTGELFF
-,-,TRBJ2-5,TRBV5-6,TGTGCCAGCAGCTCGTCCCGGGACGTTTTGGAGACCCAGTACTTC,CASSSSRDVLETQYF
-,-,TRBJ2-5,TRBV9,TGTGCCAGCAGCGGTGGGGTCTTAGGAGTAGAGACCCAGTACTTC,CASSGGVLGVETQYF
TRBD1,-,TRBJ2-7,TRBV2,TGTGCCAGCGCAGGACAGGGAAGGGACGAGCAGTACTTC,CASAGQGRDEQYF
TRBD2,-,TRBJ2-1,TRBV14,TGTGCCAGCAGCCACTATAGCGGGAGGGTGCAGTTCTTC,CASSHYSGRVQFF
-,-,TRBJ1-3,TRBV29-1,TGCAGCGCCATGAACAGCGGGGGGCACGGAAACACCATATATTTT,CSAMNSGGHGNTIYF
-,-,TRBJ2-7,TRBV28,TGTGCCAGCTCCCGAGCACGTCCGAGGCCCTACGAGCAGTACTTC,CASSRARPRPYEQYF
-,-,TRBJ2-2,TRBV6-5,TGTGCCAGCAGTTCGCCAAGGCAGGGGACCGGGGAGCTGTTTTTT,CASSSPRQGTGELFF
-,-,TRBJ2-7,TRBV7-9,TGTGCCAGCAGAAGCGGGACAGCCTCCTACGAGCAGTACTTC,CASRSGTASYEQYF
-,-,TRBJ2-1,TRBV29-1,TGCAGCGTTCCTCGGGACGGATACAATGAGCAGTTCTTC,CSVPRDGYNEQFF
TRBD2,once,TRBJ2-5,TRBV6-2/TRBV6-3,TGTGCCAGCAGTTACCACGTGCGGGAGGCTAAGTACGAGACCCAGTACTTC,CASSYHVREAKYETQYF
-,-,TRBJ2-7,TRBV4-1,TGCGCCAGCAGCCACCCGGCCAAAAGCTCCTACGAGCAGTACTTC,CASSHPAKSSYEQYF
-,-,TRBJ2-1,TRBV28,TGTGCCAGCAGTCCGACCGGGAGCGGATTGGGCAATGAGCAGTTCTTC,CASSPTGSGLGNEQFF
-,-,TRBJ1-4,TRBV7-9,TGTGCCAGCAGCTTGGACACAGGGCGGGAAAAACTGTTTTTT,CASSLDTGREKLFF
-,once,TRBJ2-7,TRBV29-1,TGCAGCGCTCGACTAGACGGGTACGAGCAGTACTTC,CSARLDGYEQYF
-,once,TRBJ2-1,TRBV19,TGTGCCAGTAGTATCCGGACAGCCTACAATGAGCAGTTCTTC,CASSIRTAYNEQFF
-,-,TRBJ1-4,TRBV4-3,TGCGCCAGCAGCCAAGTTGGAAGGGTGGATGAAAAACTGTTTTTT,CASSQVGRVDEKLFF
TRBD2,-,TRBJ2-7,TRBV9,TGTGCCAGCAGCGTAGGACTAGCGACCTACGAGCAGTACTTC,CASSVGLATYEQYF
-,-,TRBJ2-1,TRBV27,TGTGCCAGCAGTCAATCGACAGGATACAATGAGCAGTTCTTC,CASSQSTGYNEQFF
TRBD2,-,TRBJ2-3,TRBV7-3,TGTGCCAGCAGCAGTGGACTAGCGGGAGGAGATACGCAGTATTTT,CASSSGLAGGDTQYF
TRBD2,-,TRBJ2-7,TRBV9,TGTGCCAGCAGTAGCGGGAGGGATTACGAGCAGTACTTC,CASSSGRDYEQYF
-,-,TRBJ2-5,TRBV2,TGTGCCAACTACCTGGGAGAAGAGACCCAGTACTTC,CANYLGEETQYF
-,-,TRBJ2-7,TRBV2,TGTGCCAGCAGCCCCGGGACTTCCGATGAGCAGTACTTC,CASSPGTSDEQYF
TRBD2,-,TRBJ2-1,TRBV12-3/TRBV12-4,TGTGCCAGCAGTTTGTTCCGGGAGGAACGGCAGTTCTTC,CASSLFREERQFF
-,-,TRBJ2-3,TRBV5-1,TGCGCCAGCAGCTTTTATCCCGGGGTAATAGGGGGCACAGATACGCAGTATTTT,CASSFYPGVIGGTDTQYF
-,-,TRBJ2-7,TRBV7-2,TGTGCCAGCAGCTGGACCCGGGCGGAGCAGTACTTC,CASSWTRAEQYF
-,-,TRBJ2-1,TRBV7-8,TGTGCCAGCAGCTCTACAGGTCCCAATGAGCAGTTCTTC,CASSSTGPNEQFF
-,-,TRBJ2-7,TRBV2,TGTGCCAGCAAGGTCGATATTCCCTACGAGCAGTACTTC,CASKVDIPYEQYF
TRBD1,-,TRBJ1-1,TRBV7-6,TGTGCCAGCAGAGACAGGGGCAGGAACACTGAAGCTTTCTTT,CASRDRGRNTEAFF
TRBD1,-,TRBJ1-1,TRBV19,TGTGCCAGTAGACCGACAGGGCCCCGAGCTAACACTGAAGCTTTCTTT,CASRPTGPRANTEAFF
TRBD1,-,TRBJ1-1,TRBV29-1,TGCAGCGTTAAGGGCTCGGGCGACAGGGGAAGGACTGAAGCTTTCTTT,CSVKGSGDRGRTEAFF
-,once,TRBJ2-3,TRBV5-6,TGTGCCAGCAGCTTGGGGCGGAGTCCTAGCACAGATACGCAGTATTTT,CASSLGRSPSTDTQYF
TRBD1,-,TRBJ1-2,TRBV27,TGTGCCAGCGGTTCATACGGGAGGGGGCGCGGGAATAACTATGGCTACACCTTC,CASGSYGRGRGNNYGYTF
TRBD1,-,TRBJ2-6,TRBV12-3/TRBV12-4,TGTGCCAGCAGTCTACAGGGGGCCGGCGTCCTGACTTTC,CASSLQGAGVLTF
-,-,TRBJ1-2,TRBV24-1,TGTGCCACCTCCAGGGACGACAGCCACTATGGCTACACCTTC,CATSRDDSHYGYTF
TRBD1,few,TRBJ2-2,TRBV6-6,TGTGCCACCGGGGGATCGCAGGGGGCAACCGGGGAGCTGTTTTTT,CATGGSQGATGELFF
-,-,TRBJ2-5,TRBV12-3/TRBV12-4,TGTGCCAGCAGTTCTAGCAGGGAGACCCAGTACTTC,CASSSSRETQYF
-,-,TRBJ2-2,TRBV27,TGTGCCAGCAGTTATAGGAGGAACACCGGGGAGCTGTTTTTT,CASSYRRNTGELFF
-,-,TRBJ1-6,TRBV30,TGTGCCTGGAGTCTCCTTACAGGGAATTCACCCCTCCACTTT,CAWSLLTGNSPLHF